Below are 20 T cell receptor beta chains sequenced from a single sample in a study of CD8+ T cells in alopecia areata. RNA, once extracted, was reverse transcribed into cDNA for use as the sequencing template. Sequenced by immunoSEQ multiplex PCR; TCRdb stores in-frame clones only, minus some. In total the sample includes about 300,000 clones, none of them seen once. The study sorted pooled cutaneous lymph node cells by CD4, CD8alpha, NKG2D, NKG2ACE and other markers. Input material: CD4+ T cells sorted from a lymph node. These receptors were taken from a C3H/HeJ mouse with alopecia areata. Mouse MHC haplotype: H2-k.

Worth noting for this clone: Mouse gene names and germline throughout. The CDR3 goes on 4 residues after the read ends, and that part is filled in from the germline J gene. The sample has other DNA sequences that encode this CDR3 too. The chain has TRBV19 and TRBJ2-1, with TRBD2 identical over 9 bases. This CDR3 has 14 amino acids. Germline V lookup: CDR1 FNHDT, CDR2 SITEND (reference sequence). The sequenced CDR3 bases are TGTGCCAGCAGTATAGGGACTGGGGTAGCT. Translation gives CASSIGTGVA. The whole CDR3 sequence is CASSIGTGVAEQFF.

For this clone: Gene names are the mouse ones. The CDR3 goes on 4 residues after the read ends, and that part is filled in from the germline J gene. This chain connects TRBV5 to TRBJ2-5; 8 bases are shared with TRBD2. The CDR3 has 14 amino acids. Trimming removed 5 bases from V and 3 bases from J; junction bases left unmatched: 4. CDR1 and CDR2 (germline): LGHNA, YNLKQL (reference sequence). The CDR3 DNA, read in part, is TGTGCCAGCAGCGCCCGGGACTGGCAAGAC. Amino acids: CASSARDWQD. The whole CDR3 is CASSARDWQDTQYF.

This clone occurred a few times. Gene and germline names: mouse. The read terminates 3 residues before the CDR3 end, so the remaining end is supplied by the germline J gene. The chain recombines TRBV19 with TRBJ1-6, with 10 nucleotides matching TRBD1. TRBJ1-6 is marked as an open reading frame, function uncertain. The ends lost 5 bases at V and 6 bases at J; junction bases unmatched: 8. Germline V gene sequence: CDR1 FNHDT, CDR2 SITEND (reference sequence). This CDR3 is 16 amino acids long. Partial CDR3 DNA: TGTGCCAGCAGCCGTGCCGGGACAGGGGCTAATTCGCCC. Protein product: CASSRAGTGANSP. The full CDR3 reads CASSRAGTGANSPLYF.

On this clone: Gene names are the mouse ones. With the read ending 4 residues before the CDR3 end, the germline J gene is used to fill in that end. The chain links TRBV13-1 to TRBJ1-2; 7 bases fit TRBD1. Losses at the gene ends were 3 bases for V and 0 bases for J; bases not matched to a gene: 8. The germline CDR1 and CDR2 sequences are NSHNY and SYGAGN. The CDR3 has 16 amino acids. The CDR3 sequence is CASSASGQKANSDYTF. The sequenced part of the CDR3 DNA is TGTGCCAGCAGTGCCTCGGGACAGAAGGCAAACTCC.

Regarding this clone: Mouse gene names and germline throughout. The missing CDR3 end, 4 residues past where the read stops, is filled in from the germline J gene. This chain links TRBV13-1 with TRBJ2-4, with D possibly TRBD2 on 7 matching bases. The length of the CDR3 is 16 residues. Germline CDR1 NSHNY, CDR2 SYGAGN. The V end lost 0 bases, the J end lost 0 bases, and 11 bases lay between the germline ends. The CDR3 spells CASSDGGAPSQNTLYF. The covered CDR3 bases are TGTGCCAGCAGTGATGGGGGGGCGCCGAGTCAAAAC.

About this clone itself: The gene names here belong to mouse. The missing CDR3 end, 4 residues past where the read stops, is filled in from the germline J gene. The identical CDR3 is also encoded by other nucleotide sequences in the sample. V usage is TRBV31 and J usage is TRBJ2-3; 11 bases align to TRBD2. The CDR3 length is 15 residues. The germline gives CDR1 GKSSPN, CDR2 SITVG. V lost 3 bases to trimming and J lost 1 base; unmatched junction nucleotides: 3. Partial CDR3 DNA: TGTGCCTGGAGCCCGGGACTGGGGGGTGCAGAA. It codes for CAWSPGLGGAE. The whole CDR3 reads CAWSPGLGGAETLYF.

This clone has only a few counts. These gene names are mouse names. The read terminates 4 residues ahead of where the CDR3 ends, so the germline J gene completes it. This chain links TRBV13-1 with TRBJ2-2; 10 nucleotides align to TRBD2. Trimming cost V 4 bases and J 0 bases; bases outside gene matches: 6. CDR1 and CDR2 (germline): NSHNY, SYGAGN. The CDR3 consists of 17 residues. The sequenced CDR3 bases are TGTGCCAGCAGTTGGGACTGGGGCCCCGCAAACACCGGG. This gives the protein CASSWDWGPANTG. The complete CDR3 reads CASSWDWGPANTGQLYF.

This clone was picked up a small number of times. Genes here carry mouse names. Here the CDR3 reads CASSDHNSDYTF. The DNA read from the CDR3 is TGTGCCAGCAGTGACCATAACTCC. V usage is TRBV13-1 and J usage is TRBJ1-2; no clear D. The sequenced fragment ends 4 residues before the CDR3 boundary, so the rest is inferred from the germline J gene. Trimming took off 2 bases at V and 2 bases at J, with 4 bases between the two ends. CDR1 is NSHNY, CDR2 SYGAGN, per germline. The length of the CDR3 is 12 residues.

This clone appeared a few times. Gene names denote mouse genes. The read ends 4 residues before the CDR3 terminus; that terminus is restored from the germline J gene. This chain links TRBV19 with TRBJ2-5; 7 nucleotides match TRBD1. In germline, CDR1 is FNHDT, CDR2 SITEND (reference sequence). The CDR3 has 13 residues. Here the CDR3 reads CASSILDRDTQYF. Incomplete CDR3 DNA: TGTGCCAGCAGTATATTGGACAGGGAC.

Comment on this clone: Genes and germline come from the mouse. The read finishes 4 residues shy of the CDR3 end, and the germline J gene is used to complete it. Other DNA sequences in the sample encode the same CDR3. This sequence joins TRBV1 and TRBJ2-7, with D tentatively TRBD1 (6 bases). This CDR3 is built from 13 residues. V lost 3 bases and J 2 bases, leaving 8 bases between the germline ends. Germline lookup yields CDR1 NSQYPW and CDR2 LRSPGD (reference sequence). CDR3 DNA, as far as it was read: TGCACCTGCAGTGCTGGACAGCCCTAT. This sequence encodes CTCSAGQPY. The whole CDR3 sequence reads CTCSAGQPYEQYF.

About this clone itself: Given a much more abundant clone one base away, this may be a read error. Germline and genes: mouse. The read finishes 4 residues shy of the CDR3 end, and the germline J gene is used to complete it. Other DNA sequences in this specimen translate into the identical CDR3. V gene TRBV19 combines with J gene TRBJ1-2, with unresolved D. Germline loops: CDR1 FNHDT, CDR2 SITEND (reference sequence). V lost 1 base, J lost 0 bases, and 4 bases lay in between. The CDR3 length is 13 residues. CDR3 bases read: TGTGCCAGCAGTATACCAGCAAACTCC. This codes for CASSIPANS. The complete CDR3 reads CASSIPANSDYTF.

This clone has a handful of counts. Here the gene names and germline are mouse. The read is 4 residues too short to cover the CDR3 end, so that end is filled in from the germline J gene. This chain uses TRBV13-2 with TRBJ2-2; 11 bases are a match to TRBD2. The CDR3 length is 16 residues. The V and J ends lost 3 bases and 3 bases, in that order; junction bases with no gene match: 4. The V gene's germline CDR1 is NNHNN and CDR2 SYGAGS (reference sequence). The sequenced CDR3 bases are TGTGCCAGCGGTGCCGCGGACTGGGGGGACACCGGG. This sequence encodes CASGAADWGDTG. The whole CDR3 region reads CASGAADWGDTGQLYF.

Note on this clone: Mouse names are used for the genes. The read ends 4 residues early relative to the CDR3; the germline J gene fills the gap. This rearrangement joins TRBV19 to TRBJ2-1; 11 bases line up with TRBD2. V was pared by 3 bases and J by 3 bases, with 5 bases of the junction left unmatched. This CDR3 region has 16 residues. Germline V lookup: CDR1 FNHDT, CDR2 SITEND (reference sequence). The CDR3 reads CASSTSGTGGYAEQFF. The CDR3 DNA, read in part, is TGTGCCAGCAGTACTTCCGGGACTGGGGGCTATGCT.

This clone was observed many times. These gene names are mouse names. Incomplete CDR3 DNA: TGTGCTAGCAGAAGGGACAGGGGGCTCTAT. Translation: CASRRDRGLY. From start to end, the CDR3 is CASRRDRGLYEQYF. V is TRBV17 and J is TRBJ2-7, with 12 positions matching TRBD1. Read coverage stops 4 residues before the CDR3 terminus; the germline J gene supplies the remainder. The CDR3 has 14 amino acids. Losses at the gene ends were 6 bases for V and 3 bases for J; bases not matched to a gene: 3. The germline gives CDR1 MNHDT, CDR2 YYDKIL.

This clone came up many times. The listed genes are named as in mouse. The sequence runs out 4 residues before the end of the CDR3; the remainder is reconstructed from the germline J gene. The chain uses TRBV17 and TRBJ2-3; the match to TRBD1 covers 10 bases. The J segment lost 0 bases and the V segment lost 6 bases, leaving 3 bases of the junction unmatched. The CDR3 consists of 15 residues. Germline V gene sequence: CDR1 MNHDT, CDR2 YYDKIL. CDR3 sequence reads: CASSEGQGSAETLYF. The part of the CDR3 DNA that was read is TGTGCTAGCAGCGAGGGACAGGGGAGTGCAGAA.

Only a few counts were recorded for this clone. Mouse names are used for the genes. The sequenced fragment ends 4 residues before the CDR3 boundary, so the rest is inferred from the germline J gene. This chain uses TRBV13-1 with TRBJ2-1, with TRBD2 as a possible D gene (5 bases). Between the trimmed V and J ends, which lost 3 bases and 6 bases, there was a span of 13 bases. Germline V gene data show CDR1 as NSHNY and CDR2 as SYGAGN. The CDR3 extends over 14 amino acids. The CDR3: CASSGVGVFAEQFF. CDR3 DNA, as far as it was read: TGTGCCAGCAGTGGGGTTGGGGTTTTTGCT.

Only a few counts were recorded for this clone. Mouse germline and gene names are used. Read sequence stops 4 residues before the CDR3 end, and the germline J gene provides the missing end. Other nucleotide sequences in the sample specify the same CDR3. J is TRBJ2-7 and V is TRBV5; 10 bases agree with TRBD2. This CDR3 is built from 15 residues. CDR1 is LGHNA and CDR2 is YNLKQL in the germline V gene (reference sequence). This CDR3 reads CASSQDRTGGYEQYF. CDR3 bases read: TGTGCCAGCAGCCAAGATCGGACTGGGGGATAT.

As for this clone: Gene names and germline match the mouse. The DNA read from the CDR3 is TGTGCCAGCAGTGATTCGGACAAACAAGAC. It is translated as CASSDSDKQD. The full CDR3 reads CASSDSDKQDTQYF. The rearrangement uses TRBV13-1 and TRBJ2-5; weak D call: TRBD1 (5 bases). The observed sequence ends 4 residues before the CDR3 terminus, with the missing tail filled in from the germline J gene. The CDR3 extends over 14 amino acids. Trimming shortened V by 1 base and J by 3 bases, and 9 bases separated the two germline ends. Germline loops: CDR1 NSHNY, CDR2 SYGAGN.

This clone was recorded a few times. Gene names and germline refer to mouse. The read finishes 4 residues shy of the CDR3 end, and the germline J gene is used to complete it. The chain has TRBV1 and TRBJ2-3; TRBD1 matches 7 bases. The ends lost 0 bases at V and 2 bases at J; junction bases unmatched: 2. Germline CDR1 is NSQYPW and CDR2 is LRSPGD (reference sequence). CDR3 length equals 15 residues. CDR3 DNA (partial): TGCACCTGCAGTGCAGATACAGGGGCTGCAGAA. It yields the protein CTCSADTGAAE. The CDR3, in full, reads CTCSADTGAAETLYF.

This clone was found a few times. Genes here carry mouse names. The CDR3 reads CASRPGTGGRDTQYF. The sequenced CDR3 bases are TGTGCCAGCAGGCCTGGGACAGGGGGCCGGGAC. The V gene is TRBV19, the J gene TRBJ2-5, with TRBD1 identical over 12 bases. The CDR3 extends 4 residues past the end of the read, so its final part is completed from the germline J gene. CDR1 and CDR2 from the germline V gene are FNHDT and SITEND (reference sequence). This CDR3 is 15 amino acids long.